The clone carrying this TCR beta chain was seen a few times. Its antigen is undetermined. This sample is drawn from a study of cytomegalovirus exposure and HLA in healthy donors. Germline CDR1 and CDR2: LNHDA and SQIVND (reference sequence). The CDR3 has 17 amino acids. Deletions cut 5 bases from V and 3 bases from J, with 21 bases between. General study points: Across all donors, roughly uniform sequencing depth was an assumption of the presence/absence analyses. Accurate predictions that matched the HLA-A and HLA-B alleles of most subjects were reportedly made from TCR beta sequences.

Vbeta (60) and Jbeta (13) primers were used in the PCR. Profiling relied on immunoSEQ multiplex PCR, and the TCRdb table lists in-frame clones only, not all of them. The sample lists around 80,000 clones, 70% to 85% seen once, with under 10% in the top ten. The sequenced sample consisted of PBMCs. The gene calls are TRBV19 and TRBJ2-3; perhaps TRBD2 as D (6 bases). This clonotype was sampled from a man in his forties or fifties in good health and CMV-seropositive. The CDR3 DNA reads TGTGCCAGTAGTGCCCCCGGGACTTCAGGGCCAACAGATACGCAGTATTTT. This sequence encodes CASSAPGTSGPTDTQYF.